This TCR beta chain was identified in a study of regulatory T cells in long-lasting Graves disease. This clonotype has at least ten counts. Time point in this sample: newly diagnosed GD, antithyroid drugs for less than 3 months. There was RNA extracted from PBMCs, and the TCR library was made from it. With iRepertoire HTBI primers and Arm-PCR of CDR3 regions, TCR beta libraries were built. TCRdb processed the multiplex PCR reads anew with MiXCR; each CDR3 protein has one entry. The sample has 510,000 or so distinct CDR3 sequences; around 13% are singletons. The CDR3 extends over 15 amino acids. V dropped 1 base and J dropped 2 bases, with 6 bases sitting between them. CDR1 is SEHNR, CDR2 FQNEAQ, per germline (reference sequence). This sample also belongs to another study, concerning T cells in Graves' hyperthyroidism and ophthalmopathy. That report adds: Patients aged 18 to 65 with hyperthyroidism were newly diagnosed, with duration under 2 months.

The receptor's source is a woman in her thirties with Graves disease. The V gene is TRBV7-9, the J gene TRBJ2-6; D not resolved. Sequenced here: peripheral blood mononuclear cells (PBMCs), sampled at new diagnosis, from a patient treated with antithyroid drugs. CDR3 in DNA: TGTGCCAGCAGCTTAGAAGGCGCTGGGGCCAACGTCCTGACTTTC. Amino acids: CASSLEGAGANVLTF.